This T cell receptor (beta chain) was obtained from a study of regulatory T cells in long-lasting Graves disease. General observations from the study: Persistent disease exhibited a predilection for TRBV28, TRBJ1-2 and TRBJ2-5.

This clonotype was observed a few times. Its antigen is unidentified. One end of the junction varies from germline; a read error may be responsible. Time point specified: newly diagnosed GD, antithyroid drugs for less than 3 months. The TCR library was made from RNA extracted from PBMCs. Germline V gene lookup returns CDR1 SGHVS and CDR2 FNYEAQ. This CDR3 comprises 13 residues. Assembly of TCR beta libraries relied on iRepertoire HTBI primers together with Arm-PCR of CDR3 regions. TCRdb re-called the multiplex PCR reads with MiXCR, one entry per CDR3 protein. The sample yields under 450,000 distinct CDR3 sequences, about 12% seen once. The same sample was also studied in work on T cells in Graves' hyperthyroidism and ophthalmopathy.

This sample comprised peripheral blood mononuclear cells (PBMCs), obtained at new diagnosis, from a patient treated with antithyroid drugs. The chain recombines TRBV7-6 with TRBJ1-2; D is unclear. This TCR came from a woman under 30 with Graves disease. The DNA of the CDR3 is TGTGCCAGCAGTTTAGGGACTAACTATGGCTACACCTTC. The encoded protein is CASSLGTNYGYTF.